The source of this T cell receptor (beta chain) is a study of T cell repertoires in cytomegalovirus infection. The wider study: The authors used CMV epitopes that were HLA-C-restricted (recently identified) and HLA-B-restricted (well studied). In public TCR beta signatures, there were indications of both CMV infection and matching HLA type.

In TCRdb, the reads were re-called with MiXCR into one record per CDR3 protein. The sample lists 650,000 to 850,000 distinct CDR3 sequences; about 29% were seen once. Study-wide results and caveats: The cumulative frequency of public TCR beta families identified carriers of CMV plus the relevant HLA.

The CDR3 has 15 residues. Per germline, CDR1 SGHTA and CDR2 FQGNSA. Concerning this clonotype: The antigen is unknown. One junction end does not reproduce the germline sequence, and a read error may be involved.

This clonotype originated in a human donor in good health (CMV status not recorded). Some clones in this sample may be carry-over from other donors' samples. V is TRBV7-2 and J is TRBJ2-1; possibly TRBD1 for D (5 bases). Here the sequenced sample was cultured CD8+ T cells from PBMCs, taken from culture after CMV antigen stimulation. DNA of the CDR3: TGTGCCGGCAGTTTCGGACACCTTACGTACAATGAGCAGTTCTTC. It translates to CAGSFGHLTYNEQFF.